What follows describes a single TCR beta chain. The source of the sample is a study of fetal regulatory T cell absence and autoimmunity. Sequencing was performed with immunoSEQ multiplex PCR; in TCRdb, only in-frame clones are kept and a portion is missing. There are 95,000 to 100,000 clones in the sample; 60% to 80% occur only once, and 2% lies in the top ten. Germline CDR1 MNHNS, CDR2 SASEGT. There are 17 residues in the CDR3. Trimming removed 4 bases from V and 4 bases from J; junction bases left unmatched: 10. Sequencing was performed on pancreas tissue. The clonotype was recovered from a male donor with IPEX syndrome. The rearrangement uses TRBV6-1 and TRBJ2-1, with 10 nucleotides matching TRBD2. The CDR3 loop is CASSGSGTSVGYNEQFF. The CDR3 bases are TGTGCCAGCAGTGGTTCCGGGACTAGCGTTGGTTACAATGAGCAGTTCTTC.